These 21 T cell receptor beta chains originate from one sample sequenced in a study of blood T cell repertoires in COVID-19. Only in-frame clones appear in the TCRdb table, and some are missing; sequencing was by immunoSEQ multiplex PCR. The sample carries 220,000 or so clones, around 83% recorded once. The sequencing input was PBMCs or T cells enriched from blood (not recorded which). All receptors derive from a woman aged 40 to 50 who had recovered from COVID-19.

The rearrangement uses TRBV7-9 and TRBJ2-1, with 13 positions matching TRBD2. The CDR3 is 21 amino acids. Germline loops: CDR1 SEHNR, CDR2 FQNEAQ (reference sequence). The V segment lost 7 bases and the J segment 0 bases; nucleotides outside the gene matches: 18. The CDR3 coding sequence is TGTGCCAGCACCTTCGGCCGGGGACTAGCGGGAAGGGGAAGCTCCTACAATGAGCAGTTCTTC. Its translation: CASTFGRGLAGRGSSYNEQFF.

The chain uses TRBV27 and TRBJ1-6, with D uncertain. Trimming cost V 7 bases and J 2 bases, with 18 bases left between them. In germline, CDR1 is MNHEY, CDR2 SMNVEV (reference sequence). This CDR3 region has 17 residues. CDR3 bases: TGTGCCAGCACCTTAACCTTACACAAGACCTATAATTCACCCCTCCACTTT. Protein sequence: CASTLTLHKTYNSPLHF.

This sequence joins TRBV3-1 (or the pseudogene TRBV3-2) and TRBJ2-5; 8 bases agree with TRBD1. The germline V gene has CDR1 LGHDT and CDR2 YNNKEL (reference sequence). The CDR3 has 15 amino acids. Unmatched junction bases numbered 4, after V lost 0 bases and J lost 4 bases. In DNA, the CDR3 is TGTGCCAGCAGCCAAGACAGGGGGCTTGGAGAGACCCAGTACTTC. This sequence encodes CASSQDRGLGETQYF.

The rearrangement links TRBV9 to TRBJ1-4, with D possibly matching TRBD1 (6 bases). CDR1 is SGDLS and CDR2 is YYNGEE in the germline V gene. The CDR3 covers 13 residues. The V gene lost 4 bases and the J gene lost 8 bases, with 12 bases spanning the gap. CDR3: CASSTRTAEKLFF. Written as DNA, the CDR3 is TGTGCCAGCAGCACCAGGACAGCGGAAAAACTGTTTTTT.

This clone was seen more than once but under ten times. The chain combines TRBV28 with TRBJ2-1; tentative D call: TRBD1 (5 bases). There are 14 residues in the CDR3. V shed 3 bases and J shed 5 bases, with 11 bases lying between them. Germline V gene sequence: CDR1 MDHEN, CDR2 SYDVKM. The CDR3 loop is CASSFRVRNNEQFF. The CDR3 nucleotides read TGTGCCAGCAGTTTCAGGGTACGAAACAATGAGCAGTTCTTC.

This clone appeared a single time. This chain joins TRBV19 and TRBJ2-1; D may be TRBD2 (5 bases). This CDR3 region has 12 residues. In germline, CDR1 is LNHDA, CDR2 SQIVND (reference sequence). V was shortened by 8 bases and J by 8 bases, with 13 bases between the two germline ends. CDR3 in DNA: TGTGCCAGTTCTTGGACTGACGATGAGCAGTTCTTC. It translates to CASSWTDDEQFF.

The rearrangement joins TRBV7-2 to TRBJ1-1; tentative D call: TRBD1 (5 bases). CDR1 is SGHTA, CDR2 FQGNSA, per germline. The CDR3 totals 11 residues. V lost 5 bases and J 9 bases, leaving 10 bases between the germline ends. This CDR3 reads CASSPPGKAFF. CDR3 nucleotide sequence: TGTGCCAGCAGCCCTCCAGGGAAAGCTTTCTTT.

This clone was seen just once. The gene calls are TRBV6-5 and TRBJ2-5; 7 bases fit TRBD2. The V gene's germline CDR1 is MNHEY and CDR2 SVGAGI. CDR3 length: 14 residues. The V segment lost 5 bases and the J segment 2 bases; nucleotides outside the gene matches: 5. In DNA, the CDR3 is TGTGCCAGCAGTAGAAGCGGGGTTCAAGAGACCCAGTACTTC. This encodes CASSRSGVQETQYF.

V and J are TRBV5-1 and TRBJ2-5; D remains unclear. The length of the CDR3 is 15 residues. Germline lookup yields CDR1 SGHRS and CDR2 YFSETQ. Trimming pared 4 bases from V and 3 bases from J, leaving 16 bases between. The chain's CDR3 is CASSPSSPREETQYF. The CDR3 DNA is TGCGCCAGCAGCCCTTCCTCCCCGAGAGAAGAGACCCAGTACTTC.

The chain recombines TRBV7-9 with TRBJ1-3; a possible D gene is TRBD1 (5 bases). The CDR3 length is 15 residues. Trimming removed 5 bases from V and 4 bases from J, with 15 bases in between. CDR1 is SEHNR, CDR2 FQNEAQ, per germline (reference sequence). The DNA of the CDR3 is TGTGCCAGCAGCGCAGGGTACCCCGGGGGAAACACCATATATTTT. Translation gives CASSAGYPGGNTIYF.

The chain recombines TRBV3-1 (or the pseudogene TRBV3-2) with TRBJ1-5, with TRBD1 matching over 8 bases. CDR1 is LGHDT and CDR2 is YNNKEL in the germline V gene (reference sequence). This CDR3 has 12 amino acids. V lost 1 base, J lost 11 bases, and 1 base stayed unmatched. The CDR3 coding sequence is TGTGCCAGCAGCCAAGGACAGGGGTCCCAGCATTTT. It is translated as CASSQGQGSQHF.

The genes are TRBV9 and TRBJ1-2; maybe TRBD1 (6 bases). With 3 bases removed from V and 6 bases from J, the gap between germline ends came to 12 bases. The germline gives CDR1 SGDLS, CDR2 YYNGEE. This CDR3 comprises 13 residues. The chain's CDR3 is CASSANRAHGYTF. The CDR3 DNA sequence: TGTGCCAGCAGCGCGAACAGGGCCCATGGCTACACCTTC.

This clone showed up many times. This chain connects TRBV10-3 to TRBJ2-1; 8 bases align to TRBD2. J was trimmed by 7 bases and V by 3 bases; bases with no gene match: 5. The CDR3 is 14 amino acids. Germline CDR1 ENHRY, CDR2 SYGVKD. The CDR3, as DNA: TGTGCCATCAGTGAAGCGGGAGTCAGGAATGAGCAGTTCTTC. It encodes CAISEAGVRNEQFF.

Only a few counts were recorded for this clone. This chain uses TRBV7-9 with TRBJ2-1, with TRBD2 matching 12 bases. This CDR3 spans 15 amino acids. J was trimmed by 13 bases and V by 5 bases; bases with no gene match: 12. In germline, CDR1 is SEHNR, CDR2 FQNEAQ (reference sequence). The CDR3 loop is CASSQKRETSGSQFF. The CDR3 nucleotides are TGTGCCAGCAGCCAAAAGCGTGAGACTAGCGGGAGTCAGTTCTTC. The full variable domain, completed using reference TRBV7-9 and TRBJ2-1, is DTGVSQNPRHKITKRGQNVTFRCDPISEHNRLYWYRQTLGQGPEFLTYFQNEAQLEKSRLLSDRFSAERPKGSFSTLEIQRTEQGDSAMYLCASSQKRETSGSQFFGPGTRLTVL.

The chain carries TRBV5-4 and TRBJ1-1; D is unresolved. The V gene lost 1 base and the J gene lost 1 base, with 8 bases spanning the gap. This CDR3 comprises 14 residues. CDR1 SGHNT and CDR2 YYREEE come from the germline V gene (reference sequence). The CDR3 here is CASSLWRANTEAFF. The CDR3 nucleotides are TGTGCCAGCAGCTTGTGGCGGGCGAACACTGAAGCTTTCTTT.

The V gene is TRBV10-3, the J gene TRBJ2-7; TRBD2 agrees at 7 bases. In germline, CDR1 is ENHRY, CDR2 SYGVKD. This CDR3 contains 15 residues. With 2 bases clipped from V and 5 bases from J, the junction kept 9 bases outside the gene matches. The DNA for the CDR3 is TGTGCCATCAGTGAGCCGCCAGCGGGGAGGGACGAGCAGTACTTC. Translation gives CAISEPPAGRDEQYF.

This rearrangement joins TRBV7-9 to TRBJ1-2, with a tentative D call TRBD1 (6 bases). V shed 5 bases and J shed 5 bases, with 9 bases lying between them. The CDR3 length is 12 residues. Germline V gene sequence: CDR1 SEHNR, CDR2 FQNEAQ (reference sequence). The DNA of the CDR3 is TGTGCCAGCAGCACCCAGGGGTATGGCTACACCTTC. Translation gives CASSTQGYGYTF.

This sequence joins TRBV18 and TRBJ2-5; 8 nucleotides match TRBD1. The ends lost 1 base at V and 0 bases at J; junction bases unmatched: 1. Germline V CDR1 and CDR2: KGHSH, LQKENI. The CDR3 is made up of 15 amino acids. The CDR3 sequence: CASSPLGQDQETQYF. The CDR3, as DNA: TGTGCCAGCTCACCACTGGGACAGGACCAAGAGACCCAGTACTTC. Complete variable domain (other parts from reference TRBV18 and TRBJ2-5): NAGVMQNPRHLVRRRGQEARLRCSPMKGHSHVYWYRQLPEEGLKFMVYLQKENIIDESGMPKERFSAEFPKEGPSILRIQQVVRGDSAAYFCASSPLGQDQETQYFGPGTRLLVL.

This chain uses TRBV7-3 with TRBJ2-5, with D tentatively TRBD2 (7 bases). The germline V gene has CDR1 SGHTA and CDR2 FQGTGA. Trimming took off 3 bases at V and 4 bases at J, with 15 bases between the two ends. The CDR3 length is 15 residues. The CDR3 region has the DNA TGTGCCAGCAGCTTGTGGGGGGGCGTCGGAGAGACCCAGTACTTC. Its translation: CASSLWGGVGETQYF.

The chain couples TRBV3-1 (or the pseudogene TRBV3-2) to TRBJ1-3; D call uncertain. V lost 4 bases, J lost 1 base, and 11 bases lay in between. CDR3 length: 15 amino acids. From germline, CDR1 is LGHDT and CDR2 YNNKEL (reference sequence). CDR3 bases: TGTGCCAGCAGCCTTACCGACACATCTGGAAACACCATATATTTT. This codes for CASSLTDTSGNTIYF.

The chain has TRBV6-2 or TRBV6-3 and TRBJ2-1; TRBD2 agrees at 7 bases. Trimming took 6 bases from V and 0 from J; bases not matched to a gene: 11. Germline V lookup: CDR1 MNHEY, CDR2 SVGEGT. The CDR3 length is 17 residues. The CDR3 reads CASRPRLASLSYNEQFF. The DNA of the CDR3 is TGTGCCAGCAGGCCTAGACTAGCTTCCCTCTCCTACAATGAGCAGTTCTTC.